Listed below are T cell receptor beta chains from one sample, sequenced in a study of regulatory dendritic cells for organ transplantation. These receptors lack a known antigen. TCRdb keeps only in-frame clones here, not all; method: immunoSEQ multiplex PCR. The table has 20,000 to 25,000 clones, approximately 85% seen once. What was sequenced was naive CD4+ T cells from blood cultured with dendritic cells. These receptors originate from a human donor in good health. Both conserved end residues are part of each CDR3. The D gene is left open where the match is weak. The size of a clone is reported for some rows only, either as once, few or many, or as a class for expanded clones.

cdr3_aa	cdr3_nt	j_call	clone_size	d_call	v_call
CAWSVRLGGRQYF	TGTGCCTGGAGTGTACGGCTAGGAGGGAGGCAGTACTTC	TRBJ2-7	few	-	TRBV30
CASSLLGQGGYEQYF	TGTGCCAGCAGCCTCCTCGGACAGGGGGGCTACGAGCAGTACTTC	TRBJ2-7	-	TRBD1	TRBV28
CASSQVGTRFYEQYF	TGCGCCAGCAGCCAAGTCGGGACCAGGTTCTACGAGCAGTACTTC	TRBJ2-7	-	-	TRBV4-1
CASRRTSGSTDTQYF	TGTGCCAGCAGACGGACTAGCGGTAGCACAGATACGCAGTATTTT	TRBJ2-3	-	TRBD2	TRBV6-4
CASSWLAGQETQYF	TGTGCCAGCAGTTGGCTAGCGGGGCAAGAGACCCAGTACTTC	TRBJ2-5	-	TRBD2	TRBV27
CASSRQTGTVNEKLFF	TGCGCCAGCAGCCGACAGACCGGGACAGTTAATGAAAAACTGTTTTTT	TRBJ1-4	-	TRBD1	TRBV4-3
CASSFRVGPRSNQPQHF	TGTGCCAGCAGCTTCAGAGTCGGCCCTAGGAGCAATCAGCCCCAGCATTTT	TRBJ1-5	-	-	TRBV5-5
CASRGLAEQFF	TGTGCCAGCAGGGGACTAGCTGAGCAGTTCTTC	TRBJ2-1	-	TRBD2	TRBV6-5
CASSTGGGGGYTF	TGTGCCAGCAGCACTGGAGGGGGCGGCGGCTACACCTTC	TRBJ1-2	once	TRBD1	TRBV7-9
CASRLSSGGIQETQYF	TGTGCCAGCAGACTTTCTAGCGGGGGAATTCAAGAGACCCAGTACTTC	TRBJ2-5	-	TRBD2	TRBV13
CATRTGPTEAFF	TGTGCCACCCGGACAGGACCCACTGAAGCTTTCTTT	TRBJ1-1	-	TRBD1	TRBV27
CASMEWDRGRADTQYF	TGTGCCAGCATGGAGTGGGACAGGGGGCGGGCAGATACGCAGTATTTT	TRBJ2-3	-	TRBD1	TRBV27
CASSPVRGGYTF	TGTGCCAGCAGCCCCGTCCGGGGGGGCTACACCTTC	TRBJ1-2	-	-	TRBV7-6
CASSQRVNGELFF	TGTGCCAGCAGCCAAAGAGTCAACGGGGAGCTGTTTTTT	TRBJ2-2	-	-	TRBV4-2
CASSIVKDQPQHF	TGTGCCAGTAGTATAGTTAAGGATCAGCCCCAGCATTTT	TRBJ1-5	-	-	TRBV19
CASSASQVLSYEQYF	TGTGCCAGCAGTGCATCACAGGTCCTCTCCTACGAGCAGTACTTC	TRBJ2-7	-	-	TRBV6-1
CASSYILQGGYGYTF	TGTGCCAGCAGTTATATTCTTCAAGGGGGCTATGGCTACACCTTC	TRBJ1-2	-	-	TRBV6-5
CASSPPNTEAFF	TGTGCCAGCAGTCCACCGAACACTGAAGCTTTCTTT	TRBJ1-1	-	-	TRBV6-6
CASYGFTGTYEQYF	TGTGCCAGCTACGGGTTTACAGGGACCTACGAGCAGTACTTC	TRBJ2-7	-	-	TRBV10-3
CASSPRGGSGANVLTF	TGTGCCAGCAGCCCTAGGGGCGGCTCTGGGGCCAACGTCCTGACTTTC	TRBJ2-6	-	-	TRBV7-3
CASSVASDRGFSEQYF	TGTGCCAGCAGCGTAGCTTCGGACAGGGGGTTCTCCGAGCAGTACTTC	TRBJ2-7	-	TRBD1	TRBV9
CASSLAGEPSEQYF	TGTGCCAGCAGCTTAGCGGGGGAACCTAGCGAGCAGTACTTC	TRBJ2-7	-	-	TRBV7-2
CASSSQGAMNTEAFF	TGTGCCAGCAGCTCACAGGGGGCCATGAACACTGAAGCTTTCTTT	TRBJ1-1	-	TRBD1	TRBV7-9
CAWSLGQSVRRETQYF	TGTGCCTGGAGTTTGGGACAGTCGGTCCGGAGGGAGACCCAGTACTTC	TRBJ2-5	-	TRBD1	TRBV30
CASTRKGEQYF	TGTGCCAGCACCAGAAAGGGGGAGCAGTACTTC	TRBJ2-7	-	-	TRBV6-5
CASSLRPFAGTDTQYF	TGTGCCAGCAGTCTCCGTCCGTTCGCCGGCACAGATACGCAGTATTTT	TRBJ2-3	-	-	TRBV7-3
CASRNLQGQETQYF	TGTGCCAGCAGAAACCTACAGGGTCAAGAGACCCAGTACTTC	TRBJ2-5	-	-	TRBV6-6
CAWSGGRYNQPQHF	TGTGCCTGGAGCGGGGGGCGGTACAATCAGCCCCAGCATTTT	TRBJ1-5	-	-	TRBV30
CASSPGGGGYTF	TGTGCCAGCAGTCCCGGGGGAGGTGGCTACACCTTC	TRBJ1-2	-	-	TRBV28
CSTRGNTEAFF	TGCAGTACCAGGGGGAACACTGAAGCTTTCTTT	TRBJ1-1	-	-	TRBV20-1
CASSLTAGVYYGEQFF	TGTGCCAGCAGCTTAACAGCGGGAGTTTACTACGGTGAGCAGTTCTTC	TRBJ2-1	-	TRBD2	TRBV7-3
CASGGGRRETQYF	TGTGCCAGCGGAGGGGGGAGAAGGGAGACCCAGTACTTC	TRBJ2-5	-	-	TRBV28
CATSRDNLAGKSDTQYF	TGCGCCACCAGCAGAGATAATTTGGCAGGGAAGAGCGATACGCAGTATTTT	TRBJ2-3	-	-	TRBV15
CASSLGDRGREKLFF	TGTGCCAGCAGCTTAGGGGACAGGGGACGGGAAAAACTGTTTTTT	TRBJ1-4	-	TRBD1	TRBV11-2
CASSSTLFGGKSRGLHNQPQHF	TGTGCCAGCAGTTCCACGCTTTTCGGGGGAAAATCGAGGGGGCTCCATAATCAGCCCCAGCATTTT	TRBJ1-5	-	TRBD1	TRBV28